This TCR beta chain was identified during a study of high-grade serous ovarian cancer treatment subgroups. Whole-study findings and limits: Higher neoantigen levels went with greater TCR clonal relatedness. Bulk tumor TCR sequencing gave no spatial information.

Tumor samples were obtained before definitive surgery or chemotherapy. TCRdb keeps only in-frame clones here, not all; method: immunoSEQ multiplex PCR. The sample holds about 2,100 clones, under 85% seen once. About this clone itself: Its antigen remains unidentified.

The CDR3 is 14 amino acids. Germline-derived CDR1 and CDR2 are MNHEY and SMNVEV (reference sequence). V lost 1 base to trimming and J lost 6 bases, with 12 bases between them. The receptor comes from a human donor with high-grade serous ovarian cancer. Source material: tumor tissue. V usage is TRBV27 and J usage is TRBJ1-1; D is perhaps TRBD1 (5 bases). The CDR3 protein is CASSLLGTLSEAFF. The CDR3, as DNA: TGTGCCAGCAGTTTATTAGGGACGTTGTCTGAAGCTTTCTTT.